This passage covers 5 T cell receptor beta chains from one sample sequenced in a study of T cells after yellow fever vaccination. TCRdb re-called the 5' RACE reads with MiXCR, one entry per CDR3 protein. Of about 160,000 distinct CDR3 sequences listed, around 9.7% are singletons. Here the sequenced sample was CD8+ T cells sorted from PBMCs, taken 45 days after the yellow fever booster vaccination. These receptors all stem from a man between 18 and 29 years old who received the YFV17D yellow fever vaccine.

This chain links TRBV6-2 or TRBV6-3 with TRBJ2-7; TRBD2 might be the D (5 bases). This CDR3 has 13 amino acids. Germline V CDR1 and CDR2: MNHEY, SVGEGT. The V gene lost 5 bases and the J gene lost 0 bases, with 8 bases spanning the gap. As DNA, the CDR3 is TGTGCCAGCAGTATAAGCGGCTCCTACGAGCAGTACGTC. Amino acid sequence: CASSISGSYEQYV.

The chain links TRBV27 to TRBJ2-7; D uncertain. V gave up 3 bases and J gave up 2 bases, with 14 bases separating them. Germline-derived CDR1 and CDR2 are MNHEY and SMNVEV (reference sequence). The CDR3 has 15 amino acids. The CDR3 loop reads CASSLQAHGPYEQYF. The CDR3, as DNA: TGTGCCAGCAGTTTGCAGGCCCACGGCCCCTACGAGCAGTACTTC.

The chain joins TRBV7-2 to TRBJ2-6; the D is unclear. Trimming pared 5 bases from V and 3 bases from J, leaving 5 bases between. There are 13 residues in the CDR3. CDR1 SGHTA and CDR2 FQGNSA come from the germline V gene. This CDR3 reads CASSPVGANVLTF. DNA of the CDR3: TGTGCCAGCAGCCCTGTTGGGGCCAACGTCCTGACTTTC.

This clonotype was observed a handful of times. CDR3 in amino acids: CASSLTENYGYTF. CDR3 bases: TGCGCCAGCAGCTTGACGGAAAACTATGGCTACACCTTC. J is TRBJ1-2 and V is TRBV5-1; D gene unclear. Germline CDR1 SGHRS, CDR2 YFSETQ. The CDR3 spans 13 residues. Trimming cost V 1 base and J 2 bases, with 6 bases left between them.

The gene calls are TRBV2 and TRBJ2-4; TRBD1 might be the D (6 bases). Germline V gene sequence: CDR1 SNHLY, CDR2 FYNNEI. Trimming shortened V by 3 bases and J by 10 bases, and 10 bases separated the two germline ends. The CDR3 contains 12 residues. CDR3 bases: TGTGCCAGCAGTGACAGGGGAATGATTCAGTACTTC. Protein sequence: CASSDRGMIQYF.